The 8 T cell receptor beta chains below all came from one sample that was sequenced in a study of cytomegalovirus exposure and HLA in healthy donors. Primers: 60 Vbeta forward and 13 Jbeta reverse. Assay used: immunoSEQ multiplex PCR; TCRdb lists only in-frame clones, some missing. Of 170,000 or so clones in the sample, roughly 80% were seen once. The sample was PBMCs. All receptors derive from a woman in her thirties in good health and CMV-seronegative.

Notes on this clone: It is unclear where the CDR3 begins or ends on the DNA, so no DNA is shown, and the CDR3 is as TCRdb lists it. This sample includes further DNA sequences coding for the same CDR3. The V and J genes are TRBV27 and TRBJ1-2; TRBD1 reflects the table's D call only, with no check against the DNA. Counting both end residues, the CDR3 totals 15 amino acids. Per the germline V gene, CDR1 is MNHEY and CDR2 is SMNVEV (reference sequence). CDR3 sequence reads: CASSFGQGSNYGYTF.

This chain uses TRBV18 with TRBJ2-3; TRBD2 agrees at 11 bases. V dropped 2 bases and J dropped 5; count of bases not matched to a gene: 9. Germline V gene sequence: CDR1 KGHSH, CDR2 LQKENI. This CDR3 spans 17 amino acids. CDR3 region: CASSPYSSGGAEDTQYF. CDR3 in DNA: TGTGCCAGCTCACCATATAGTAGCGGGGGGGCGGAAGATACGCAGTATTTT. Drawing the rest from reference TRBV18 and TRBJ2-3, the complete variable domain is NAGVMQNPRHLVRRRGQEARLRCSPMKGHSHVYWYRQLPEEGLKFMVYLQKENIIDESGMPKERFSAEFPKEGPSILRIQQVVRGDSAAYFCASSPYSSGGAEDTQYFGPGTRLTVL.

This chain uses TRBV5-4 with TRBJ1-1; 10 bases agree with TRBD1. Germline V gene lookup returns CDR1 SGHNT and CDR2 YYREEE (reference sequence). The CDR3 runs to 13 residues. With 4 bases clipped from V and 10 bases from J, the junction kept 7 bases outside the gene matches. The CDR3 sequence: CASSIPGQGIAFF. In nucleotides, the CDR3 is TGTGCCAGCAGCATCCCGGGACAGGGGATAGCTTTCTTT.

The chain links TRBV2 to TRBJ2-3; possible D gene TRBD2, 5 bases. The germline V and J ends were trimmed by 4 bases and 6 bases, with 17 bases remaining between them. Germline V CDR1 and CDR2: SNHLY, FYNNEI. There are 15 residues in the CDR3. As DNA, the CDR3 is TGTGCCAGCAGTGTGCTGGGCGGGCGTCGGGATACGCAGTATTTT. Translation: CASSVLGGRRDTQYF.

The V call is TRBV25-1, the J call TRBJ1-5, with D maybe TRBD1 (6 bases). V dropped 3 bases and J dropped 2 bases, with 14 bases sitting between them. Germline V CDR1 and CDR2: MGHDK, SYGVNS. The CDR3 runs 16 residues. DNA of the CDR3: TGTGCCAGCAGTGATGCCACAGGGAAAGGCAATCAGCCCCAGCATTTT. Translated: CASSDATGKGNQPQHF.

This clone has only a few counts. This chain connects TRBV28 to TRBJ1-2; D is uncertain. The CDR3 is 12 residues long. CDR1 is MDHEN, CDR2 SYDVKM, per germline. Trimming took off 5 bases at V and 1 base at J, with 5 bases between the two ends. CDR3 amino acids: CASSPLNYGYTF. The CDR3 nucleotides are TGTGCCAGCAGTCCCCTTAACTATGGCTACACCTTC.

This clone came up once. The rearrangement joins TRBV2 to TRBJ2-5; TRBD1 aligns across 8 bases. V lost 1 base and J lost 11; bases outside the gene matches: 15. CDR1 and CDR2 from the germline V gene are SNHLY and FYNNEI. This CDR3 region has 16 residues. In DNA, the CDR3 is TGTGCCAGCAGTGAAGGCAGCAGGGGGCAAGTGTTGGGGCAGTACTTC. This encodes CASSEGSRGQVLGQYF. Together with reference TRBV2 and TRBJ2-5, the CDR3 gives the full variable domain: EPEVTQTPSHQVTQMGQEVILRCVPISNHLYFYWYRQILGQKVEFLVSFYNNEISEKSEIFDDQFSVERPDGSNFTLKIRSTKLEDSAMYFCASSEGSRGQVLGQYFGPGTRLLVL.

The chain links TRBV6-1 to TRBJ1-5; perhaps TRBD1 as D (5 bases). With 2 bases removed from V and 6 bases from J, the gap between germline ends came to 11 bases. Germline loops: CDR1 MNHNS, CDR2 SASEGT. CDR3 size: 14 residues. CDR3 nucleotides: TGTGCCAGCAGTGAATCAGGGTTGGGTCAGCCCCAGCATTTT. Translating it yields CASSESGLGQPQHF.